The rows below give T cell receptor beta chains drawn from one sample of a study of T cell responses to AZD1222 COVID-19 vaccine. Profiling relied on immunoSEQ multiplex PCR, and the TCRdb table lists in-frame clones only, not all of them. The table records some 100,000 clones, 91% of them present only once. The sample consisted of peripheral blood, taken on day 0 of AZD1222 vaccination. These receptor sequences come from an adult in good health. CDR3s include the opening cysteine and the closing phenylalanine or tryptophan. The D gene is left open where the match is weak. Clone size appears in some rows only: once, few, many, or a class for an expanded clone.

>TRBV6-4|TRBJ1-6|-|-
TGTGCCAGCAGTCAGGCGTTTAATTCACCCCTCCACTTT
CASSQAFNSPLHF
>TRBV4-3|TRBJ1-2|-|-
TGCGCCAGCAGTCACAACCGGGCCTCCCGGAAGGACTATGGCTACACCTTC
CASSHNRASRKDYGYTF
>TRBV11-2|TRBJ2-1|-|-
TGTGCCAGCAGCTTAGGGACCCTAGTCAATGAGCAGTTCTTC
CASSLGTLVNEQFF
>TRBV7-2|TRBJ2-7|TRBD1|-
TGTGCCAGCAGCTTAGGGTGGACAGGAACCTACGAGCAGTACTTC
CASSLGWTGTYEQYF
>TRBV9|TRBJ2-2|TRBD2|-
TGTGCCAGCAGCGCGAAAGCGGGGGGGAACACCGGGGAGCTGTTTTTT
CASSAKAGGNTGELFF
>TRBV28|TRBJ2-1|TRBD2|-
TGTGCCAGCAGCCCCTTTGCGGGGGGGTACAATGAGCAGTTCTTC
CASSPFAGGYNEQFF
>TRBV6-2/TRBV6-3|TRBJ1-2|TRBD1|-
TGTGCCAGCAGTTACAAGGTATCAGGGAGGGGGCCGGATGGCTACACCTTC
CASSYKVSGRGPDGYTF
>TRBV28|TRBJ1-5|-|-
TGTGCCAGCAGTTGGAATCAGCCCCAGCATTTT
CASSWNQPQHF
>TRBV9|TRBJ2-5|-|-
TGTGCCAGCAGCGTAGGAAATATAATTTCTACCCAAGAGACCCAGTACTTC
CASSVGNIISTQETQYF
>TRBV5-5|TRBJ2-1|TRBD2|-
TGTGCCAGCAGTCGACTAGCGGGTGGCAATGAGCAGTTCTTC
CASSRLAGGNEQFF
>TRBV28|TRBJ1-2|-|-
TGTGCCAGCAGTTTTAGGGGGGCTAATGGCTACACCTTC
CASSFRGANGYTF
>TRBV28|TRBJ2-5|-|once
TGTGCCACCACGAGATGGGACTCCCAGGAGTACTTC
CATTRWDSQEYF
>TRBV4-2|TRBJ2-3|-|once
TGTGCCAGCAGCCAGCGAAGGGGCACAGATACGCAGTATTTT
CASSQRRGTDTQYF
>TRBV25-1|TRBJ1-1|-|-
TGTGCCAGCACACCCTACAGGGACCGGAACACTGAAGCTTTCTTT
CASTPYRDRNTEAFF
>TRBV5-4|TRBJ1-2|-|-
TGTGCCAGCAGCTTGGGACAGTTCTATGGCTACACCTTC
CASSLGQFYGYTF
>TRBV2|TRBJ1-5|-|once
TGTGCCAGCTCCTCCGGGCAGTACAATCAGCCCCAGCATTTT
CASSSGQYNQPQHF
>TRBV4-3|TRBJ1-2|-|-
TGCGCCAGCAGCCAAGACCGGAGCTATGGCTACACCTTC
CASSQDRSYGYTF
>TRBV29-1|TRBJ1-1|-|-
TGCAGCGCTGCGCAGGGGACCACTGAAGCTTTCTTT
CSAAQGTTEAFF
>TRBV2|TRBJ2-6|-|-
TGTGCCAGCAGTCGGACAGTAGCCTCTGGGGCCAACGTCCTGACTTTC
CASSRTVASGANVLTF
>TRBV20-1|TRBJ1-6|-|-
TGCAGTGCTAGTTGGTTGGGATATAATTCACCCCTCCACTTT
CSASWLGYNSPLHF
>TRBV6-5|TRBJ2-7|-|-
TGTGCCAGCAGCCTTGGCACCACCTACGAGCAGTACTTC
CASSLGTTYEQYF
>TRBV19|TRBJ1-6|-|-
TGTGCCAGTACCATGGACATTATGGGGAATTCACCCCTCCACTTT
CASTMDIMGNSPLHF
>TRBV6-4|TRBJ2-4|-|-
TGTGCCAGCAGTGACAACAGTGGGACAATTCAGTACTTC
CASSDNSGTIQYF
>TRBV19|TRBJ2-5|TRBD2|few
TGTGCCAGTAGCAGGCCAGGGCGGGAGGCCCAGTACTTC
CASSRPGREAQYF
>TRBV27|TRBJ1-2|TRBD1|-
TGTGCCAGCAGCCCAATGGACAGGGGGCAAGATGGCTACACCTTC
CASSPMDRGQDGYTF
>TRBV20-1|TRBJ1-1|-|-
TGCAGTGCCCCGGGTAACACTGAAGCTTTCTTT
CSAPGNTEAFF
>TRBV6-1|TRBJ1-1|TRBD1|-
TGTGCCAGCAGTGAGACCGCCGGGACAGTGAACACTGAAGCTTTCTTT
CASSETAGTVNTEAFF
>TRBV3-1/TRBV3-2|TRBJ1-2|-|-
TGTGCCAGCAGCCTGGGGGCCTTTAACTATGGCTACACCTTC
CASSLGAFNYGYTF
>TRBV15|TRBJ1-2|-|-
TGTGCCACCAGCAGGTCCGCCAGCCCCAATGGCTACACCTTC
CATSRSASPNGYTF
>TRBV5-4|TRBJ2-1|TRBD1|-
TGTGCCAGCAGCCCGACAGGGGGGGTCCACAATGAGCAGTTCTTC
CASSPTGGVHNEQFF
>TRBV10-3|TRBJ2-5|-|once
TGTGCCATCGGGGCCGGGACACAAGTCCAAGAGACCCAGTACTTC
CAIGAGTQVQETQYF
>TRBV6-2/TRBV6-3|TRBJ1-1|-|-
TGTGCCAGCAGTCCCCCTTCGGACAGTGGGACTGAAGCTTTCTTT
CASSPPSDSGTEAFF
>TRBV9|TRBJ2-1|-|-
TGTGCCAGCAGCGCCCTGATGGGGGAGCAGTTCTTC
CASSALMGEQFF
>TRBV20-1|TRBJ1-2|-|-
TGCAGTGCTAGTGTCGGCAGAGTCTATGGCTACACCTTC
CSASVGRVYGYTF
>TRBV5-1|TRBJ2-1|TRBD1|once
TGCGCCAGCAGCTTGGGTAGGGGGCGAGGGGATGAGCAGTTCTTC
CASSLGRGRGDEQFF
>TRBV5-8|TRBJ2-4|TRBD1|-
TGTGCCAGCAGCTTGACAGGGGGCAAAAACATTCAGTACTTC
CASSLTGGKNIQYF
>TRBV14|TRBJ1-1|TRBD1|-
TGTGCCAGCAGCCTGACAGGGGGCACTGAAGCTTTCTTT
CASSLTGGTEAFF
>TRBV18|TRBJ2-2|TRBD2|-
TGTGCCAGCTCACCGTGGACTAGCGGGGGAACCGGGGAGCTGTTTTTT
CASSPWTSGGTGELFF
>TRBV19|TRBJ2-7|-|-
TGTGCCAGTAGACAGGGTCTCGGGGCGTACGAGCAGTACTTC
CASRQGLGAYEQYF
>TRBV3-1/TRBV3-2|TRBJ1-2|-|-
TGTGCCAGCGGTGTGCGGAAGGTCTATGGCTACACCTTC
CASGVRKVYGYTF
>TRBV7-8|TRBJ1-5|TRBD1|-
TGTGCCAGCAGCGGGACAGGGGGAGGAAAGCAGCCCCAGCATTTT
CASSGTGGGKQPQHF
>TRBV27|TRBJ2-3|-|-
TGTGCCAGCAGTTTCGCAGGGAGCCGTATCACAGATACGCAGTATTTT
CASSFAGSRITDTQYF
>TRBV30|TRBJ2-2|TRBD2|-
TGTGCCTGGACCGGGGGGGGCAGGGCGACCGGGGAGCTGTTTTTT
CAWTGGGRATGELFF
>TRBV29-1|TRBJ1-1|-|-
TGCAGCGTTCCCCGGAACACTGAAGCTTTCTTT
CSVPRNTEAFF
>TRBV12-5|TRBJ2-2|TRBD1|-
TGTGCTAGTGGTTTGGGACAGGGGGGGACCGGGGAGCTGTTTTTT
CASGLGQGGTGELFF
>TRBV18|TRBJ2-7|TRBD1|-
TGTGCCAGCTCACCAACAGGGGATGAGCAGTACTTC
CASSPTGDEQYF
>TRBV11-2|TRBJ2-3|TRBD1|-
TGTGCCAGCAGCAGGGACAGGGGGCTGTGGAGCACAGATACGCAGTATTTT
CASSRDRGLWSTDTQYF
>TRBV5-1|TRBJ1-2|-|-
TGCGCCAGCAGCAAGAGAGTCCCGGGCGACTATGGCTACACCTTC
CASSKRVPGDYGYTF
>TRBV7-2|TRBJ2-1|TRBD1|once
TGTGCCAGCAGCTCAAGCACAGGGGCCGTTTCTGAGCAGTTCTTC
CASSSSTGAVSEQFF
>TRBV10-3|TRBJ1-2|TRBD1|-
TGTGCCACCCGACCACAGGGGGTTTATCACTATGGCTACACCTTC
CATRPQGVYHYGYTF
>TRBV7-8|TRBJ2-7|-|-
TGTGCCAGCAGCCCCGGGGAGCAGTACTTC
CASSPGEQYF
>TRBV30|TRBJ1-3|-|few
TGTGCCTGGACGCCGCGCAGGGTGGGTGGAAACACCATATATTTT
CAWTPRRVGGNTIYF
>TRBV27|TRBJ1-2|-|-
TGTGCCAGCAGTTTACGGGGGACCCTCTATGGCTACACCTTC
CASSLRGTLYGYTF
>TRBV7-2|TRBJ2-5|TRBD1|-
TGTGCCAGCAGTCGAACAGGGGGCGCCTGGGAGACCCAGTACTTC
CASSRTGGAWETQYF
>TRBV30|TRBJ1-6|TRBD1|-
TGTGCCTGGAGGTTTCCGGGACAGGGGCCGCGGGATTCACCCCTCCACTTT
CAWRFPGQGPRDSPLHF
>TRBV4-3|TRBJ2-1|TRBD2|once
TGCGCCAGCAGCCAAGACCAGCGGGGGGGCCTTGAGCAGTTCTTC
CASSQDQRGGLEQFF
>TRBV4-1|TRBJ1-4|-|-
TGCGCCAGCAGCCAACCAACAGAGGATAATGAAAAACTGTTTTTT
CASSQPTEDNEKLFF